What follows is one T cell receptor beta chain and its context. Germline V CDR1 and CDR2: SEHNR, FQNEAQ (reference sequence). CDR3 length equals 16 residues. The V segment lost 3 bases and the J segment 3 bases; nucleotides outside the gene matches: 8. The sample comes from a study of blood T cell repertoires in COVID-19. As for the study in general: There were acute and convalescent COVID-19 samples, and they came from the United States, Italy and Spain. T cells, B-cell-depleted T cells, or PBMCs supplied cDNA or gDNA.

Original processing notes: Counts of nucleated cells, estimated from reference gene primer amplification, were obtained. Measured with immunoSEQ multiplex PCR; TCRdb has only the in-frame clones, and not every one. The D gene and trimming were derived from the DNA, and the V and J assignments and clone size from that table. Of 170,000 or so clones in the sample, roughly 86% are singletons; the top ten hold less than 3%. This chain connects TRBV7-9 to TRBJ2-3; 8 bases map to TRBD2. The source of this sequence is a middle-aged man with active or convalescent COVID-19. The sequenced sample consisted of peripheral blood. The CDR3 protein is CASSFTDGGGTDTQYF. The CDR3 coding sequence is TGTGCCAGCAGCTTCACGGACGGCGGGGGGACAGATACGCAGTATTTT.